Presented here are 21 T cell receptor beta chains from one specimen sequenced in a study of T cell changes during pregnancy in multiple sclerosis. Clones were sequenced by immunoSEQ multiplex PCR, and TCRdb holds only the in-frame ones, with some missing. The table has 45,000 to 65,000 clones, approximately 91% seen once. The specimen was CD4+ T cells from peripheral blood mononuclear cells, collected in the third trimester of pregnancy. The receptors were sampled from a female donor with multiple sclerosis, enrolled in a pregnancy study.

The CDR3 DNA reads as TGTGCCAGCACAGGGGTTAATCAGCCCCAGCATTTT. Its protein product is CASTGVNQPQHF. The J gene is TRBJ1-5, the V gene TRBV2; maybe TRBD1 (6 bases). In germline, CDR1 is SNHLY, CDR2 FYNNEI. V lost 7 bases to trimming and J lost 4 bases, with 8 bases between them. This CDR3 has 12 amino acids.

This chain connects TRBV5-6 to TRBJ2-5; 14 bases are a match to TRBD2. CDR3 length: 16 residues. V gave up 3 bases and J gave up 2 bases; unmatched junction bases: 3. From germline, CDR1 is SGHDT and CDR2 YYEEEE. The CDR3 spells CASSWGLAGEQETQYF. CDR3 bases: TGTGCCAGCAGCTGGGGACTAGCGGGGGAACAAGAGACCCAGTACTTC.

The rearrangement joins TRBV10-3 to TRBJ1-2; 10 bases are shared with TRBD1. After removal of 3 bases from V and 5 bases from J, the junction contained 9 bases not matched to a gene. Germline CDR1 ENHRY, CDR2 SYGVKD. The CDR3 extends over 16 amino acids. CDR3: CAISDPGQGKRYGYTF. CDR3 DNA sequence: TGTGCCATCAGTGACCCGGGACAGGGGAAACGGTATGGCTACACCTTC.

V gene TRBV5-1 combines with J gene TRBJ1-4; possibly TRBD1 for D (6 bases). Germline CDR1 reads SGHRS; CDR2 reads YFSETQ. This CDR3 region has 14 residues. The V and J ends lost 3 bases and 7 bases respectively, with 13 bases between them. CDR3 protein: CASSSQGTAEKLFF. In nucleotides, the CDR3 is TGCGCCAGCAGCTCACAGGGTACGGCTGAAAAACTGTTTTTT.

This chain uses TRBV19 with TRBJ2-2, with D perhaps matching TRBD2 (5 bases). The ends were cut back, 7 bases at V and 0 bases at J, with 15 bases in the middle. The CDR3 runs to 16 residues. The germline V gene encodes CDR1 LNHDA and CDR2 SQIVND (reference sequence). This CDR3 reads CASKFLRETNTGELFF. CDR3 nucleotide sequence: TGTGCCAGTAAGTTTCTGAGGGAAACGAACACCGGGGAGCTGTTTTTT.

This rearrangement joins TRBV23-1 to TRBJ2-7, with D tentatively TRBD2 (5 bases). TRBV23-1 is reported as an ORF; its role is uncertain. V was pared by 4 bases and J by 3 bases, with 10 bases between. CDR3 size: 13 residues. CDR3 DNA: TGCGCCAGCAGTCTCCGGGATTGCTACGAGCAGTACTTC. Translation: CASSLRDCYEQYF.

This rearrangement joins TRBV6-6 to TRBJ1-2, with TRBD1 matching 9 bases. The CDR3 is 13 amino acids. The V segment lost 6 bases and the J segment 7 bases; nucleotides outside the gene matches: 6. Germline V gene lookup returns CDR1 MNHNY and CDR2 SVGAGI (reference sequence). As DNA, the CDR3 is TGTGCCAGCAGCGGACAGGGGCAGGGTGGCTACACCTTC. Its translation: CASSGQGQGGYTF.

Points on this clone: A read error may account for a junction end that differs from germline. This chain joins TRBV7-9 and TRBJ2-3; possible D gene TRBD2, 5 bases. Germline V gene sequence: CDR1 SEHNR, CDR2 FQNEAQ (reference sequence). This CDR3 has 14 amino acids. CDR3 nucleotide sequence: TGTGCCAGCAGCTCCCCGGGGTTTACAGCTACGCAGTATTTT. This translates into CASSSPGFTATQYF. Full variable domain (missing parts from reference TRBV7-9 and TRBJ2-3): DTGVSQNPRHKITKRGQNVTFRCDPISEHNRLYWYRQTLGQGPEFLTYFQNEAQLEKSRLLSDRFSAERPKGSFSTLEIQRTEQGDSAMYLCASSSPGFTATQYFGPGTRLTVL.

The V gene is TRBV2, the J gene TRBJ1-2; 8 bases match TRBD1. Germline V gene lookup returns CDR1 SNHLY and CDR2 FYNNEI. The CDR3 contains 15 residues. V lost 10 bases to trimming and J lost 2 bases; unmatched junction nucleotides: 12. The CDR3 bases are TGTGCCACCAGCTCAACCAGACAGGGGAACTATGGCTACACCTTC. It yields the protein CATSSTRQGNYGYTF.

The J gene is TRBJ2-3, the V gene TRBV4-1; the match to TRBD1 covers 7 bases. CDR3 length: 13 amino acids. Trimming at V came to 0 bases and at J to 10 bases, leaving 4 bases not matched to a gene. Germline V lookup: CDR1 MGHRA, CDR2 YSYEKL. CDR3 DNA sequence: TGCGCCAGCAGCCAAGAGGGACAGTCGGCGCAGTATTTT. Protein sequence: CASSQEGQSAQYF.

V usage is TRBV27 and J usage is TRBJ1-4, with D uncertain. V lost 5 bases and J 0 bases, leaving 10 bases between the germline ends. Germline V gene data show CDR1 as MNHEY and CDR2 as SMNVEV (reference sequence). The CDR3 consists of 15 residues. In DNA, the CDR3 is TGTGCCAGCAGTCGCCAGGATGCAACTAATGAAAAACTGTTTTTT. Translated: CASSRQDATNEKLFF.

The chain links TRBV7-8 to TRBJ1-2; TRBD1 agrees at 7 bases. V dropped 5 bases and J dropped 4; count of bases not matched to a gene: 4. There are 13 residues in the CDR3. Germline values: CDR1 SGHVS, CDR2 FQNEAQ. CDR3 coding DNA: TGTGCCAGCAGCGAAGGACAGGTCTATGGCTACACCTTC. Its translation: CASSEGQVYGYTF.

The chain carries TRBV11-2 and TRBJ2-2; 15 bases align to TRBD2. This CDR3 contains 18 residues. Per the germline V gene, CDR1 is SGHAT and CDR2 is FQNNGV. Trimming took 3 bases from V and 2 from J; bases not matched to a gene: 4. The CDR3, as DNA: TGTGCCAGCAGCTTGGGACTAGCGGGGGGCTTAAACACCGGGGAGCTGTTTTTT. Its protein product is CASSLGLAGGLNTGELFF.

The CDR3 sequence is CASSETLQGGRSPLHF. As DNA, the CDR3 is TGTGCCAGCAGTGAGACTCTCCAGGGAGGGCGATCACCCCTCCACTTT. The rearrangement links TRBV25-1 to TRBJ1-6; D is possibly TRBD1 (5 bases). Trimming removed 3 bases at V and 10 bases at J, with 19 bases between. In germline, CDR1 is MGHDK, CDR2 SYGVNS. CDR3 length: 16 residues.

V and J are TRBV19 and TRBJ1-1, with D perhaps matching TRBD1 (5 bases). V lost 6 bases, J lost 4 bases, and 12 bases lay in between. Looked up from germline, CDR1 is LNHDA and CDR2 is SQIVND (reference sequence). CDR3 size: 13 residues. This CDR3 reads CASSLRGSTEAFF. The CDR3 region has the DNA TGTGCCAGTAGCTTACGGGGGTCCACTGAAGCTTTCTTT.

This chain joins TRBV5-6 and TRBJ2-7, with 8 nucleotides matching TRBD1. Germline assignment: CDR1 SGHDT and CDR2 YYEEEE. V trimming: 5 bases; J trimming: 2 bases; junction bases outside the gene matches: 15. The CDR3 covers 17 residues. In nucleotides, the CDR3 is TGTGCCAGCAGACCCCCCCCCGGGACAGGTTCTACCTACGAGCAGTACTTC. Translated, it gives CASRPPPGTGSTYEQYF.

The chain has TRBV19 and TRBJ1-3, with D possibly matching TRBD1 (6 bases). The CDR3 totals 14 residues. CDR1 and CDR2 from the germline V gene are LNHDA and SQIVND (reference sequence). The V gene lost 8 bases and the J gene lost 3 bases, with 14 bases spanning the gap. The CDR3 coding sequence is TGTGCCAGTGCACAGGGAAACGGTGGAAACACCATATATTTT. It is translated as CASAQGNGGNTIYF.

The CDR3 here is CASTRGFNSGANVLTF. The CDR3 DNA sequence: TGTGCCAGCACCAGGGGCTTTAACTCTGGGGCCAACGTCCTGACTTTC. The chain uses TRBV11-2 and TRBJ2-6; the D gene is possibly TRBD1 (6 bases). Per germline, CDR1 SGHAT and CDR2 FQNNGV. The CDR3 runs 16 residues. Trimming pared 7 bases from V and 0 bases from J, leaving 13 bases between.

The V and J genes are TRBV7-3 and TRBJ1-3; D unclear. Deletions cut 1 base from V and 3 bases from J, with 4 bases between. Per the germline V gene, CDR1 is SGHTA and CDR2 is FQGTGA. The CDR3 is 13 amino acids. The CDR3 DNA is TGTGCCAGCAGCTTAAACGGTGGAAACACCATATATTTT. Its translation: CASSLNGGNTIYF.

This chain connects TRBV7-9 to TRBJ1-6; D not resolved. The CDR3 runs to 14 residues. Germline lookup yields CDR1 SEHNR and CDR2 FQNEAQ (reference sequence). V lost 0 bases and J lost 14, with 14 bases in between. CDR3 sequence reads: CASSLAAGYSSLHF. Written as DNA, the CDR3 is TGTGCCAGCAGCTTAGCCGCCGGTTACAGTTCCCTCCACTTT.

This rearrangement joins TRBV6-1 to TRBJ2-1, with 9 bases that match TRBD2. V trimming: 3 bases; J trimming: 12 bases; junction bases outside the gene matches: 15. The V gene's germline CDR1 is MNHNS and CDR2 SASEGT. The CDR3 has 16 residues. The CDR3 sequence: CASSDSNSGGSTSQFF. The CDR3 DNA reads as TGTGCCAGCAGTGATTCTAATAGCGGGGGCTCCACCTCGCAGTTCTTC.